This T cell receptor (beta chain) was observed in a study of CD8 T cells in ankylosing spondylitis. Study results and limitations: Prior work had noted some motif variants in reactive arthritis blood and synovial fluid. Reportedly, disease-linked clones are significantly enriched in ankylosing spondylitis patients' matched synovial fluid.

From germline, CDR1 is DFQATT and CDR2 SNEGSKA (reference sequence). CDR3 size: 14 residues. V was cut by 6 bases and J by 1 base, with 13 bases left in between. TCRdb processed the 5' RACE reads anew with MiXCR; each CDR3 protein has one entry. The sample carries a few hundred thousand distinct CDR3 sequences, around 10% recorded once. This clonotype has a count of ten or more. What it binds is unknown. This receptor was taken from a female donor with ankylosing spondylitis or in good health (not recorded which). This chain links TRBV20-1 with TRBJ1-5; a possible D gene is TRBD1 (5 bases). The sequenced sample was blood, either unsorted or a sorted T cell fraction (not recorded which). This CDR3 reads CSAAKGPSNQPQHF. The CDR3 nucleotides are TGCAGTGCCGCTAAGGGGCCCAGCAATCAGCCCCAGCATTTT.